This passage covers 9 T cell receptor beta chains from one sample sequenced in a study of blood T cell repertoires in COVID-19. The data were produced by immunoSEQ multiplex PCR, yet TCRdb's version contains in-frame clones alone and is incomplete. Here the sample spans approximately 99,000 clones, around four fifths being singletons. Sequenced material: peripheral blood. These receptors were collected from a woman between 70 and 85 years old with acute or convalescent COVID-19.

J is TRBJ2-7 and V is TRBV3-1 (or the pseudogene TRBV3-2); possible D gene TRBD1, 5 bases. The V end was cut by 1 base, the J end by 6 bases, with 13 bases between. Germline V gives CDR1 LGHDT, CDR2 YNNKEL (reference sequence). The length of the CDR3 is 14 residues. For the CDR3, the DNA is TGTGCCAGCAGCCAAGGGGGTGGGGCGCCCGAGCAGTACTTC. It specifies CASSQGGGAPEQYF.

The chain has TRBV24-1 and TRBJ2-3, with 8 positions matching TRBD1. This CDR3 comprises 16 residues. Germline CDR1 and CDR2: KGHDR and SFDVKD. J was trimmed by 2 bases and V by 0 bases; bases with no gene match: 3. CDR3 region: CATSDLSRGPTDTQYF. CDR3 nucleotide sequence: TGTGCCACCAGTGATTTGAGCAGGGGGCCCACAGATACGCAGTATTTT.

The V gene is TRBV15, the J gene TRBJ2-1; D remains ambiguous. The ends were cut back, 1 base at V and 5 bases at J, with 12 bases in the middle. CDR1 LNHNV and CDR2 YYDKDF come from the germline V gene (reference sequence). The CDR3 sequence is 15 residues long. The CDR3 bases are TGTGCCACCAGCAGAGCGGAGTGGAACCACAATGAGCAGTTCTTC. Protein product: CATSRAEWNHNEQFF. Complete variable domain (other parts from reference TRBV15 and TRBJ2-1): DAMVIQNPRYQVTQFGKPVTLSCSQTLNHNVMYWYQQKSSQAPKLLFHYYDKDFNNEADTPDNFQSRRPNTSFCFLDIRSPGLGDTAMYLCATSRAEWNHNEQFFGPGTRLTVL.

The chain couples TRBV18 to TRBJ1-2, with TRBD1 identical over 8 bases. This CDR3 contains 16 residues. Germline V gene lookup returns CDR1 KGHSH and CDR2 LQKENI. J lost 1 base, V lost 5 bases, and 9 bases had no gene match. The chain's CDR3 is CASSTGTGELNYGYTF. CDR3 in DNA: TGTGCCAGCTCAACCGGGACAGGAGAACTTAACTATGGCTACACCTTC.

The chain joins TRBV11-3 to TRBJ2-3, with a tentative D call TRBD2 (5 bases). Germline CDR1 and CDR2: SGHNT and YENEEA. This CDR3 spans 16 amino acids. V dropped 4 bases and J dropped 5 bases, with 19 bases sitting between them. CDR3 sequence (DNA): TGTGCCAGCAGCTCAATCTATCCACCGGAGGAAGATACGCAGTATTTT. Protein sequence: CASSSIYPPEEDTQYF.

V usage is TRBV18 and J usage is TRBJ1-4; 8 nucleotides align to TRBD1. The trim removed 1 base at V and 8 bases at J, leaving 6 bases unmatched. CDR1 KGHSH and CDR2 LQKENI come from the germline V gene. The CDR3 length is 15 residues. The CDR3 DNA is TGTGCCAGCTCACCACGGGACAGGCGCGGGGAAAAACTGTTTTTT. This encodes CASSPRDRRGEKLFF.

The J gene is TRBJ2-1, the V gene TRBV3-1 (or the pseudogene TRBV3-2); 8 bases align to TRBD1. From germline, CDR1 is LGHDT and CDR2 YNNKEL (reference sequence). This CDR3 has 14 residues. V gave up 1 base and J gave up 9 bases; unmatched junction bases: 5. CDR3 loop: CASSQVQGAGEQFF. CDR3 sequence (DNA): TGTGCCAGCAGCCAAGTTCAGGGGGCGGGTGAGCAGTTCTTC.

The chain employs TRBV28 and TRBJ2-1; 9 positions agree with TRBD2. Looked up from germline, CDR1 is MDHEN and CDR2 is SYDVKM. The CDR3 extends over 13 amino acids. The V and J ends lost 8 bases and 10 bases, in that order; junction bases with no gene match: 9. CDR3: CASCSGSVLEQFF. CDR3 nucleotides: TGTGCCAGCTGTAGCGGGAGTGTATTGGAGCAGTTCTTC.

The rearrangement joins TRBV7-9 to TRBJ2-7, with 8 nucleotides matching TRBD1. Germline loops: CDR1 SEHNR, CDR2 FQNEAQ (reference sequence). This CDR3 contains 14 residues. The V segment lost 4 bases and the J segment 3 bases; nucleotides outside the gene matches: 5. The CDR3 region is CASSSDRGIYEQYF. The CDR3 region has the DNA TGTGCCAGCAGCTCAGACAGGGGTATCTACGAGCAGTACTTC.